The TCR beta chain under discussion was sequenced for a study of blood T cells in healthy people across ages. Whole-study results and caveats: Diversity was estimated from one million T cells, and these estimates were considered underestimates. It was found that TCR beta diversity correlated strongly with the percentage of naive T cells.

This clonotype has at least ten counts. Its antigen is not known. Primed by a sample-barcoded 5' primer and a J-beta primer mix, a second PCR proceeded for 7 to 11 cycles. MiXCR was run by TCRdb on the 5' RACE reads, yielding one entry per CDR3 protein. The sample contains about 1.8 million distinct CDR3 sequences, around half of which appear only once. With V trimmed by 5 bases and J by 0 bases, 4 bases remained unmatched. The germline V gene has CDR1 DFQATT and CDR2 SNEGSKA (reference sequence). This CDR3 is 14 amino acids long. Sequencing was done on a sample of blood. This sequence joins TRBV20-1 and TRBJ2-3; TRBD2 matches 8 bases. The TCR comes from a woman in her thirties or forties in good health. The CDR3 DNA follows: TGCAGTGCTGAGGAGCGGGGGAGCACAGATACGCAGTATTTT. Its protein is CSAEERGSTDTQYF.